This is a list of T cell receptor beta chains from one sample in a study of neurological immune-mediated disorders. A single record per CDR3 protein comes from TCRdb applying MiXCR to the 5' RACE reads. The sample gives tens of thousands of distinct CDR3 sequences, 5% to 7% of which show up once; less than 50% is in the top ten. Sequencing input: CD8+ T cells from blood. These TCRs come from a man between 18 and 35 years old in good health. The CDR3 runs from the conserved cysteine through the conserved F or W. The D gene is left open where the match is weak. The size field is filled for only some rows; it gives once, few, many or a size class.

large TRBJ1-2 - TRBV6-5 TGTGCCAGCAGTGAGGGTGGGGATGGCTACACCTTC CASSEGGDGYTF
many TRBJ1-1 - TRBV5-1 TGCGCCAGCAGCTTAACAGGTGGGGACACTGAAGCTTTCTTT CASSLTGGDTEAFF
- TRBJ2-7 - TRBV6-1 TGTGCCAGCAGTGAAAGCATAGGGACCGTCTACGAGCAGTACTTC CASSESIGTVYEQYF
many TRBJ1-1 - TRBV6-5 TGTGCCAGCAGTTACGGGACCGATAACACTGAAGCTTTCTTT CASSYGTDNTEAFF
many TRBJ1-2 - TRBV14 TGTGCCAGCAGCCAAGATTATCACCGCTATGGCTACACCTTC CASSQDYHRYGYTF
many TRBJ2-1 - TRBV5-1 TGCGCCAGCAGCATAGGGACACCTACTATCTTATCCCACAATGAGCAGTTCTTC CASSIGTPTILSHNEQFF
many TRBJ1-1 - TRBV5-6 TGTGCCAGCAGCTTGCTGGGGGCCATGAACACTGAAGCTTTCTTT CASSLLGAMNTEAFF
many TRBJ1-2 - TRBV6-5 TGTGCCAGCAGTACCGGAGGGGATGGCTACACCTTC CASSTGGDGYTF
many TRBJ1-2 - TRBV6-5 TGTGCCAGCAGTCCACAAGGGGGAAGCTATGGCTACACCTTC CASSPQGGSYGYTF
many TRBJ2-7 - TRBV10-3 TGTGCCACCCTGGGCCAAAAACCCTACGAGCAGTACTTC CATLGQKPYEQYF
many TRBJ1-1 - TRBV6-2/TRBV6-3 TGTGCCAGCAGACAACAGGAGTTTTGGGACACTGAAGCTTTCTTT CASRQQEFWDTEAFF
many TRBJ2-2 - TRBV7-9 TGTGCCAGCAGTAACACCGGGGAGCTGTTTTTT CASSNTGELFF
many TRBJ1-6 - TRBV27 TGTGCCAGCAGCGGGAGTTGGGGAGATAATTCACCCCTCCACTTT CASSGSWGDNSPLHF
many TRBJ1-1 - TRBV6-2/TRBV6-3 TGTGCCAGCAGTCTGGGGGCATGGGTGGGGACTGAAGCTTTCTTT CASSLGAWVGTEAFF
many TRBJ2-1 - TRBV5-6 TGTGCCAGCAGCGTGGGGGGGCAGGGTGACTACAATGAGCAGTTCTTC CASSVGGQGDYNEQFF
many TRBJ2-7 TRBD2 TRBV18 TGTGCCAGCTCACCACCGAAAGGGGAGGGCTCCTACGAGCAGTACTTC CASSPPKGEGSYEQYF
many TRBJ2-5 - TRBV5-1 TGCGCCAGCAGCTTGGCTATGCAGACTACAAGGGAGACCCAGTACTTC CASSLAMQTTRETQYF
many TRBJ2-7 - TRBV7-9 TGTGCCAGCAGCTATCTTTTAGGTACCTACGAGCAGTACTTC CASSYLLGTYEQYF
many TRBJ1-5 - TRBV4-3 TGCGCCAGCAGCCAAACGGCGACTGGGAATTCGCAGCCCCAGCATTTT CASSQTATGNSQPQHF
- TRBJ1-2 TRBD1 TRBV9 TGTGCCAGCAGCGTAGTAGCGGGCCGGACAGGGGATGGCTACACCTTC CASSVVAGRTGDGYTF
many TRBJ1-2 - TRBV27 TGTGCCAGCAGTTGGGCGTCGTCTCCCTTGTATGGCTACACCTTC CASSWASSPLYGYTF
many TRBJ2-1 - TRBV11-2 TGTGCCGTCCGGTGGACGGGGGGCTACCCGGGGTACAATGAGCAGTTCTTC CAVRWTGGYPGYNEQFF
few TRBJ1-2 TRBD1 TRBV9 TGTGCCAGCAGCTTCTCGACAGGGATGGACTATGGCTACACCTTC CASSFSTGMDYGYTF
many TRBJ1-1 - TRBV11-2 TGTGCCAGCAGCTTAGCCTCTGAAGCTTTCTTT CASSLASEAFF
many TRBJ2-7 - TRBV5-1 TGCGCCAGCAGCTTGGAGGTTCCCCATTCCTACGAGCAGTACTTC CASSLEVPHSYEQYF
many TRBJ2-5 - TRBV3-1 TGTGCCAGCAGCCAAGATCAGGGGGGGGGCCTAGAGACCCAGTACTTC CASSQDQGGGLETQYF
many TRBJ1-1 TRBD1 TRBV7-6 TGTGCCAGCAGCGATGGACAGGGCACTGAAGCTTTCTTT CASSDGQGTEAFF
many TRBJ1-3 - TRBV9 TGTGCCAGCAGCGTGGGGGCCGCTGGAAACACCATATATTTT CASSVGAAGNTIYF
many TRBJ2-3 TRBD2 TRBV27 TGTGCCAGCAGTTTAGGGCTAGCGGGGGGCCCAGATACGCAGTATTTT CASSLGLAGGPDTQYF
- TRBJ1-1 - TRBV7-6 - CASSFYICSARTGGTEAFF
many TRBJ1-4 TRBD1 TRBV11-2 TGTGCCAGCAGCTTAGCCGGACAGGGTGGTGAAAAACTGTTTTTT CASSLAGQGGEKLFF
- TRBJ2-1 TRBD2 TRBV5-1 TGCGCCAGCGGGGGACTAGCGGGGAGCTACAATGAGCAGTTCTTC CASGGLAGSYNEQFF
many TRBJ2-1 - TRBV9 TGTGCCAGCAGCGTAGGGTACAATGAGCAGTTCTTC CASSVGYNEQFF
many TRBJ2-1 - TRBV5-1 TGCGCCAGCAGACTAACAGACGGGGATGAGCAGTTCTTC CASRLTDGDEQFF
many TRBJ1-2 TRBD1 TRBV7-9 TGTGCCAGCAGCTTAGCATGGCAGGGGGCCGTCGGCTACACCTTC CASSLAWQGAVGYTF
many TRBJ2-3 - TRBV5-5 TGTGCCAGCAGCTGGATTCTCGGCGCAGATACGCAGTATTTT CASSWILGADTQYF
- TRBJ1-1 - TRBV20-1 TGCAGTGCTAGAGATCTCTCTGAAGCTTTCTTT CSARDLSEAFF
many TRBJ2-3 TRBD1 TRBV6-6 TGTGCCAGCAGTTTCCCCGAGGACAGGGGGCATGATACGCAGTATTTT CASSFPEDRGHDTQYF
many TRBJ1-2 - TRBV27 TGTGCCAGCAGTCCGGGTTGGGGAGGCTACACCTTC CASSPGWGGYTF
many TRBJ1-5 - TRBV27 TGTGCCACGGCAGGAACCCAGGGGCATCAGCCCCAGCATTTT CATAGTQGHQPQHF
- TRBJ2-2 - TRBV7-9 - CASREGLAYEQYFGPGGELFF